A selection of T cell receptor beta chains follows, all from one sample in a study of blood T cell repertoires in COVID-19. The method was immunoSEQ multiplex PCR; TCRdb's version includes in-frame clones alone and lacks a portion of them. The sample consists of over 300,000 clones, around 90% of them appearing once. The sequenced sample consisted of PBMCs or T cells enriched from blood (not recorded which). The source is a woman in her twenties or thirties who had recovered from COVID-19. Both conserved end residues are part of each CDR3. The order of the fields is CDR3 length, J gene, V gene, D gene, clone size, CDR3 protein, CDR3 DNA. D genes are given only for firm matches. Only part of the rows carry a size: once, few, many, or a class if the clone is expanded.

>16|TRBJ2-3|TRBV9|TRBD2|.
CASSTGLAGGTDTQYF
TGTGCCAGCAGCACGGGACTAGCGGGGGGCACAGATACGCAGTATTTT
>15|TRBJ1-5|TRBV19|.|.
CASSIPGTINQPQHF
TGTGCCAGTAGTATACCAGGGACTATCAATCAGCCCCAGCATTTT
>15|TRBJ2-3|TRBV6-2/TRBV6-3|.|.
CASSRGTGGPDTQYF
TGTGCCAGCAGCAGGGGCACGGGGGGCCCAGATACGCAGTATTTT
>15|TRBJ2-1|TRBV6-1|.|.
CASSETVVSYNEQFF
TGTGCCAGCAGTGAGACAGTGGTTTCCTACAATGAGCAGTTCTTC
>15|TRBJ1-1|TRBV5-1|.|.
CASSSYRGPNTEAFF
TGCGCCAGCAGCTCCTATAGGGGCCCGAACACTGAAGCTTTCTTT
>13|TRBJ1-3|TRBV30|.|.
CAWSGPSGNTIYF
TGTGCCTGGTCAGGGCCCTCTGGAAACACCATATATTTT
>15|TRBJ2-1|TRBV5-6|TRBD2|.
CASNDGAGGLRGQFF
TGTGCCAGCAACGACGGGGCGGGGGGCCTCCGGGGGCAGTTCTTC
>15|TRBJ1-5|TRBV7-8|TRBD1|.
CASSLVQGVGQPQHF
TGTGCCAGCAGCTTAGTTCAGGGGGTGGGGCAGCCCCAGCATTTT
>14|TRBJ1-2|TRBV28|.|few
CASVRGGIRYGYTF
TGTGCCAGCGTCCGGGGGGGGATTCGCTATGGCTACACCTTC
>15|TRBJ2-4|TRBV6-5|.|.
CASSYPLRVKNIQYF
TGTGCCAGCAGTTACCCTCTCCGGGTCAAAAACATTCAGTACTTC
>14|TRBJ2-5|TRBV19|.|.
CASSTFLVGETQYF
TGTGCCAGTAGTACGTTTCTTGTCGGGGAGACCCAGTACTTC
>15|TRBJ1-4|TRBV19|.|.
CASSIGTRTNEKLFF
TGTGCCAGTAGTATCGGGACACGAACTAATGAAAAACTGTTTTTT
>15|TRBJ1-2|TRBV5-1|TRBD1|.
CASSTEGQLGYGYTF
TGCGCCAGCAGCACGGAGGGACAGTTAGGCTATGGCTACACCTTC
>17|TRBJ1-1|TRBV4-2|.|.
CASSQEVRQKLNTEAFF
TGTGCCAGCAGCCAAGAAGTGAGGCAGAAACTGAACACTGAAGCTTTCTTT
>17|TRBJ2-2|TRBV4-1|TRBD2|.
CASSQGELAANTGELFF
TGCGCCAGCAGCCAAGGCGAACTAGCGGCAAACACCGGGGAGCTGTTTTTT
>13|TRBJ2-7|TRBV7-9|.|.
CASSLGSPYEQYF
TGTGCCAGCAGTCTCGGGTCTCCCTACGAGCAGTACTTC
>17|TRBJ2-2|TRBV19|TRBD1|.
CASSLGQGAANTGELFF
TGTGCCAGTAGTCTGGGACAGGGGGCGGCGAACACCGGGGAGCTGTTTTTT
>12|TRBJ1-1|TRBV11-3|.|.
CASSFGGSEAFF
TGTGCCAGCAGCTTTGGCGGCAGTGAAGCTTTCTTT
>13|TRBJ1-2|TRBV12-3/TRBV12-4|.|.
CASSIRGNYGYTF
TGTGCCAGCAGCATCAGGGGAAACTATGGCTACACCTTC
>13|TRBJ1-1|TRBV27|.|.
CASSLRSGTEAFF
TGTGCCAGCAGTTTAAGGTCGGGCACTGAAGCTTTCTTT
>13|TRBJ1-2|TRBV4-1|.|.
CASSASDRNGYTF
TGCGCCAGCAGCGCATCCGACAGAAATGGCTACACCTTC
>13|TRBJ1-2|TRBV7-6|TRBD1|.
CASSLAQGDGYTF
TGTGCCAGCAGCTTAGCACAGGGGGATGGCTACACCTTC
>15|TRBJ1-4|TRBV9|.|.
CASSPRPWPWEKLFF
TGTGCCAGCAGCCCCCGCCCGTGGCCTTGGGAAAAACTGTTTTTT
>16|TRBJ1-4|TRBV30|.|.
CAWSPARVRSNEKLFF
TGTGCCTGGAGTCCCGCGAGGGTGAGGTCTAATGAAAAACTGTTTTTT
>14|TRBJ1-6|TRBV19|TRBD1|.
CASSTGGFNSPLHF
TGTGCCAGTTCGACAGGGGGCTTTAATTCACCCCTCCACTTT
>11|TRBJ2-1|TRBV20-1|.|.
CSATLPSEQFF
TGCAGTGCTACCCTCCCTAGCGAGCAGTTCTTC
>15|TRBJ2-3|TRBV11-3|.|once
CASSPSGLSTDTQYF
TGTGCCAGCAGCCCCTCAGGGCTTAGCACAGATACGCAGTATTTT
>15|TRBJ2-1|TRBV7-8|.|.
CASRRLDSSYNEQFF
TGTGCCAGCCGAAGGTTAGACAGCTCCTACAATGAGCAGTTCTTC
>17|TRBJ2-5|TRBV6-1|TRBD2|.
CASSDLTSGGGRETQYF
TGTGCCAGCAGTGACCTGACTAGCGGGGGAGGTCGAGAGACCCAGTACTTC
>13|TRBJ1-5|TRBV7-2|.|.
CASSRQPNQPQHF
TGTGCCAGCAGCAGACAGCCTAATCAGCCCCAGCATTTT
>15|TRBJ2-5|TRBV4-1|.|.
CASSQEMASQETQYF
TGCGCCAGCAGCCAAGAAATGGCCAGTCAAGAGACCCAGTACTTC
>15|TRBJ1-5|TRBV5-6|.|few
CASSLAAGGNQPQHF
TGTGCCAGCAGCTTGGCGGCAGGGGGCAATCAGCCCCAGCATTTT
>12|TRBJ1-1|TRBV14|.|.
CASSQSRVEAFF
TGTGCCAGCAGCCAATCCCGGGTTGAAGCTTTCTTT
>13|TRBJ1-3|TRBV30|TRBD1|.
CACDRDSGNTIYF
TGTGCCTGCGACAGGGATTCTGGAAACACCATATATTTT
>13|TRBJ1-1|TRBV7-9|.|.
CASSLVTLTEAFF
TGTGCCAGCAGCTTAGTCACATTAACTGAAGCTTTCTTT
>14|TRBJ2-7|TRBV9|.|.
CASSLAGEPYEQYF
TGTGCCAGCAGCCTCGCAGGGGAACCCTACGAGCAGTACTTC
>16|TRBJ1-5|TRBV19|TRBD1|few
CASRSPGTGGNQPQHF
TGTGCCAGTAGATCACCCGGGACAGGGGGTAATCAGCCCCAGCATTTT
>14|TRBJ2-5|TRBV27|.|once
CASSIPDCKETQYF
TGTGCCAGCAGTATCCCGGACTGTAAAGAGACCCAGTACTTC
>15|TRBJ1-6|TRBV9|TRBD1|once
CASSPRQGENSPLHF
TGTGCCAGCAGCCCCCGTCAGGGGGAAAATTCACCCCTCCACTTT
>15|TRBJ2-5|TRBV7-2|TRBD2|.
CASSRTSGGGETQYF
TGTGCCAGCAGCAGGACTAGCGGGGGCGGGGAGACCCAGTACTTC
>15|TRBJ2-5|TRBV10-3|TRBD1|.
CAISESDRGQETQYF
TGTGCCATCAGTGAGTCGGACAGGGGCCAAGAGACCCAGTACTTC
>16|TRBJ1-5|TRBV27|.|.
CASSRDSTLRNQPQHF
TGTGCCAGCTCTCGGGACTCCACTCTCCGCAATCAGCCCCAGCATTTT
>15|TRBJ1-1|TRBV7-2|.|.
CASSLTQVGNTEAFF
TGTGCCAGCAGCTTAACGCAGGTGGGGAACACTGAAGCTTTCTTT
>15|TRBJ2-3|TRBV18|TRBD2|few
CASSGLAGDTDTQYF
TGTGCCAGCTCGGGACTAGCGGGGGACACAGATACGCAGTATTTT
>18|TRBJ1-2|TRBV3-1/TRBV3-2|TRBD1|once
CASSQDRLGTGAIEGYTF
TGTGCCAGCAGCCAAGATCGATTGGGAACAGGGGCCATAGAAGGCTACACCTTC
>16|TRBJ2-6|TRBV10-3|.|.
CAISGRGRAGANVLTF
TGTGCCATCAGTGGTCGAGGCAGGGCCGGGGCCAACGTCCTGACTTTC
>14|TRBJ2-3|TRBV29-1|.|.
CSVDLRWGVDTQYF
TGCAGCGTTGACCTCCGGTGGGGAGTGGATACGCAGTATTTT
>17|TRBJ2-2|TRBV5-8|.|.
CASSLITGTPNTGELFF
TGTGCCAGCAGCCTAATCACCGGGACACCGAACACCGGGGAGCTGTTTTTT
>13|TRBJ1-2|TRBV12-3/TRBV12-4|TRBD1|.
CASSLEGAGGYTF
TGTGCCAGCAGTTTAGAGGGGGCGGGTGGCTACACCTTC
>16|TRBJ1-4|TRBV6-5|.|.
CASSLDRFATNEKLFF
TGTGCCAGCAGTTTGGACAGATTTGCAACTAATGAAAAACTGTTTTTT
>15|TRBJ1-2|TRBV7-8|.|once
CASSWGEGANYGYTF
TGTGCCAGCAGTTGGGGGGAGGGGGCTAACTATGGCTACACCTTC
>15|TRBJ2-3|TRBV4-3|TRBD1|.
CASSQTGVSTDTQYF
TGCGCCAGCAGCCAAACAGGGGTTAGCACAGATACGCAGTATTTT
>13|TRBJ1-2|TRBV6-1|.|.
CASSEVGGNGYTF
TGTGCCAGCAGTGAAGTTGGAGGTAATGGCTACACCTTC
>12|TRBJ1-1|TRBV7-9|.|.
CASSTETAGAFF
TGTGCCAGCAGCACCGAGACCGCCGGGGCTTTCTTT